Listed below are T cell receptor beta chains from one sample, sequenced in a study of blood T cell repertoires in COVID-19. Measured with immunoSEQ multiplex PCR; TCRdb has only the in-frame clones, and not every one. The sample shows roughly 70,000 clones, approximately 93% of them seen only once. The specimen was peripheral blood. Source of these receptors: a man in his fifties with COVID-19, enrolled during active disease. Each CDR3 is given with its conserved first and last residue. Each record gives: J gene, clone size, V gene, D gene, CDR3 protein, CDR3 DNA. D genes are given only for firm matches. Clone size is stated in some rows and not others, as once, few, many or a class when expanded.

>TRBJ1-1|once|TRBV19|.
CASSMRGLNTEAFF
TGTGCCAGTAGTATGCGGGGTCTGAACACTGAAGCTTTCTTT
>TRBJ1-4|.|TRBV7-2|.
CASSATGRVTNEKLFF
TGTGCCAGCAGCGCGACAGGACGCGTAACTAATGAAAAACTGTTTTTT
>TRBJ1-5|.|TRBV5-6|TRBD1
CASSFGTGHNQPQHF
TGTGCCAGCAGCTTTGGGACAGGGCACAATCAGCCCCAGCATTTT
>TRBJ2-1|.|TRBV5-3|TRBD2
CARRRPLAGGYNEQFF
TGTGCCAGAAGGCGCCCACTAGCGGGAGGCTACAATGAGCAGTTCTTC
>TRBJ2-1|.|TRBV9|TRBD2
CASSGLLAGGLNNEQFF
TGTGCCAGCAGCGGTCTTTTAGCGGGAGGGCTTAACAATGAGCAGTTCTTC
>TRBJ2-1|.|TRBV18|TRBD2
CASSIAQRDSYNEQFF
TGTGCCAGCTCGATCGCGCAGCGGGACTCCTACAATGAGCAGTTCTTC
>TRBJ1-5|.|TRBV6-5|TRBD1
CASSRGTGNQPQHF
TGTGCCAGCAGCCGCGGGACAGGGAATCAGCCCCAGCATTTT
>TRBJ2-1|.|TRBV19|.
CASGRLGASYNEQFF
TGTGCCAGTGGACGATTAGGGGCAAGCTACAATGAGCAGTTCTTC
>TRBJ1-1|.|TRBV5-1|TRBD1
CASSSTGGNTEAFF
TGCGCCAGCAGCTCGACAGGGGGGAACACTGAAGCTTTCTTT
>TRBJ1-1|.|TRBV6-5|.
CASSWEGGNTEAFF
TGTGCCAGCAGTTGGGAGGGGGGAAACACTGAAGCTTTCTTT
>TRBJ1-3|few|TRBV10-2|TRBD1
CASRDIGQGSSGNTIYF
TGCGCCAGCAGGGACATCGGACAGGGGAGCTCTGGAAACACCATATATTTT
>TRBJ2-3|.|TRBV10-3|TRBD1
CAISRDRGIDTQYF
TGTGCCATATCCCGGGACAGGGGAATAGATACGCAGTATTTT
>TRBJ2-1|few|TRBV4-1|TRBD2
CASSQDSRTSGNFYNEQFF
TGCGCCAGCAGCCAAGATAGCCGGACTAGCGGTAATTTTTACAATGAGCAGTTCTTC
>TRBJ2-5|once|TRBV15|.
CATSRDLPRVETQYF
TGTGCCACCAGCAGAGATTTACCTCGGGTTGAGACCCAGTACTTC
>TRBJ2-1|.|TRBV19|.
CASASGDEQFF
TGTGCCAGTGCGTCGGGAGACGAGCAGTTCTTC
>TRBJ1-3|.|TRBV9|.
CASSTVPGSGNTIYF
TGTGCCAGTAGTACTGTTCCTGGCTCTGGAAACACCATATATTTT
>TRBJ2-6|.|TRBV6-4|.
CASSTQSGANVLTF
TGTGCCAGCAGCACTCAATCTGGGGCCAACGTCCTGACTTTC
>TRBJ2-1|once|TRBV7-7|TRBD2
CASSPGLAGGFNEQFF
TGTGCCAGCAGCCCTGGACTAGCGGGAGGCTTCAATGAGCAGTTCTTC
>TRBJ2-3|.|TRBV10-1|.
CASSETSVDTQYF
TGCGCCAGCAGTGAGACTTCGGTAGATACGCAGTATTTT
>TRBJ2-7|.|TRBV2|.
CASLRDSQAYEQYF
TGTGCCAGCCTCCGGGACTCACAAGCCTACGAGCAGTACTTC
>TRBJ2-3|.|TRBV7-3|TRBD2
CASSLVPAGEGENTQYF
TGTGCCAGCAGCTTAGTTCCAGCGGGAGAGGGTGAAAATACGCAGTATTTT
>TRBJ1-4|.|TRBV9|.
CASSTGTPLSEKLFF
TGTGCCAGCAGCACCGGGACTCCACTTTCTGAAAAACTGTTTTTT
>TRBJ2-1|.|TRBV30|TRBD2
CAWTSGPSSYNEQFF
TGTGCCTGGACTAGCGGACCGAGCTCCTACAATGAGCAGTTCTTC
>TRBJ1-6|.|TRBV27|TRBD1
CASSMGQGTTPLHF
TGTGCCAGCAGTATGGGACAGGGTACGACACCCCTCCACTTT
>TRBJ2-1|.|TRBV18|TRBD2
CASSPRTSAYNEQFF
TGTGCCAGCTCACCTCGGACTAGCGCCTACAATGAGCAGTTCTTC
>TRBJ2-2|.|TRBV3-1/TRBV3-2|TRBD2
CASSRAGLAGGPGELFF
TGTGCCAGCAGCCGGGCCGGACTAGCGGGAGGGCCTGGGGAGCTGTTTTTT
>TRBJ2-3|.|TRBV30|.
CAWGATTDTQYF
TGTGCCTGGGGGGCTACCACAGATACGCAGTATTTT
>TRBJ2-1|.|TRBV7-9|.
CASSYSRQGEQFF
TGTGCCAGCAGCTACTCCAGGCAAGGTGAGCAGTTCTTC
>TRBJ2-2|.|TRBV9|TRBD2
CASSVATGTPTSGVANTGELFF
TGTGCCAGCAGCGTAGCTACCGGGACACCGACTAGCGGAGTCGCGAACACCGGGGAGCTGTTTTTT
>TRBJ2-3|.|TRBV5-8|.
CASSPGSGRRDTQYF
TGTGCCAGCAGCCCCGGCTCGGGGAGGAGAGATACGCAGTATTTT
>TRBJ1-1|.|TRBV7-3|.
CASSEGGSTEAFF
TGTGCCAGCTCGGAGGGTGGAAGCACTGAAGCTTTCTTT
>TRBJ2-2|.|TRBV19|TRBD1
CASRGQMNTGELFF
TGTGCCAGTAGGGGACAGATGAACACCGGGGAGCTGTTTTTT
>TRBJ2-7|.|TRBV10-2|.
CASSENNALNEQYF
TGCGCCAGCAGTGAGAATAATGCTCTAAACGAGCAGTACTTC
>TRBJ2-5|.|TRBV5-1|TRBD2
CASSLGIAGDETQYF
TGCGCCAGCAGCTTGGGTATAGCGGGAGACGAGACCCAGTACTTC
>TRBJ1-3|.|TRBV15|TRBD1
CATSTDRGAGNTIYF
TGTGCCACCAGCACCGACAGGGGAGCTGGAAACACCATATATTTT
>TRBJ2-3|.|TRBV6-5|.
CASRNSGFTDTQYF
TGTGCCAGCAGGAATAGCGGTTTCACAGATACGCAGTATTTT
>TRBJ1-6|.|TRBV9|.
CASNIGSYNSPLHF
TGTGCCAGCAATATCGGCTCCTATAATTCACCCCTCCACTTT
>TRBJ2-3|once|TRBV18|TRBD1
CASSPSPGDRGFLDTQYF
TGTGCCAGCTCACCAAGTCCCGGGGACAGGGGTTTTCTGGATACGCAGTATTTT
>TRBJ2-3|.|TRBV7-3|.
CASSFTGTDTQYF
TGTGCCAGCAGCTTCACTGGCACAGATACGCAGTATTTT
>TRBJ2-4|.|TRBV5-1|.
CASSLVGGPGDIQYF
TGCGCCAGCAGCTTGGTAGGCGGCCCGGGGGACATTCAGTACTTC
>TRBJ2-3|.|TRBV4-3|TRBD2
CASSQGHSGRADTQYF
TGCGCCAGCAGCCAAGGTCACAGCGGGAGGGCAGATACGCAGTATTTT
>TRBJ1-2|.|TRBV12-3/TRBV12-4|.
CASSTGQGRGYTF
TGTGCCAGCAGTACCGGGCAGGGGAGAGGCTACACCTTC
>TRBJ2-7|once|TRBV9|TRBD2
CASSVSPGLAYEQYF
TGTGCCAGCAGCGTTAGTCCGGGACTAGCTTACGAGCAGTACTTC
>TRBJ2-3|.|TRBV19|.
CASSTTRDSPSQYF
TGTGCCAGTAGTACCACCCGGGACTCGCCTTCGCAGTATTTT